This T cell receptor (beta chain) was sequenced for a study of blood T cell repertoires in COVID-19. Study-wide context: The United States, Italy and Spain supplied acute and convalescent COVID-19 samples. Sources were T cells, B-cell-depleted T cells, or PBMCs; the material itself was cDNA or gDNA.

Germline V gives CDR1 MGHRA, CDR2 YSYEKL. The CDR3 is 17 residues long. V lost 4 bases to trimming and J lost 6 bases; unmatched junction nucleotides: 9. Source study methods: Cell counts per sample came from amplifying reference gene primers. TCRdb keeps only in-frame clones here, not all; method: immunoSEQ multiplex PCR. V and J calls and clone size come straight from that table; D and trimming were deduced from the DNA. The table lists 35,000 to 50,000 clones, about two thirds of them singletons. The TCR was taken from a man of 80 years or more with acute or convalescent COVID-19. The sequencing input was peripheral blood. This chain connects TRBV4-1 to TRBJ2-1; 13 bases line up with TRBD2. In DNA, the CDR3 is TGCGCCAGCAGCCCTAGACTAGCGGGGGGAGACGGCAATGAGCAGTTCTTC. Encoded protein: CASSPRLAGGDGNEQFF.